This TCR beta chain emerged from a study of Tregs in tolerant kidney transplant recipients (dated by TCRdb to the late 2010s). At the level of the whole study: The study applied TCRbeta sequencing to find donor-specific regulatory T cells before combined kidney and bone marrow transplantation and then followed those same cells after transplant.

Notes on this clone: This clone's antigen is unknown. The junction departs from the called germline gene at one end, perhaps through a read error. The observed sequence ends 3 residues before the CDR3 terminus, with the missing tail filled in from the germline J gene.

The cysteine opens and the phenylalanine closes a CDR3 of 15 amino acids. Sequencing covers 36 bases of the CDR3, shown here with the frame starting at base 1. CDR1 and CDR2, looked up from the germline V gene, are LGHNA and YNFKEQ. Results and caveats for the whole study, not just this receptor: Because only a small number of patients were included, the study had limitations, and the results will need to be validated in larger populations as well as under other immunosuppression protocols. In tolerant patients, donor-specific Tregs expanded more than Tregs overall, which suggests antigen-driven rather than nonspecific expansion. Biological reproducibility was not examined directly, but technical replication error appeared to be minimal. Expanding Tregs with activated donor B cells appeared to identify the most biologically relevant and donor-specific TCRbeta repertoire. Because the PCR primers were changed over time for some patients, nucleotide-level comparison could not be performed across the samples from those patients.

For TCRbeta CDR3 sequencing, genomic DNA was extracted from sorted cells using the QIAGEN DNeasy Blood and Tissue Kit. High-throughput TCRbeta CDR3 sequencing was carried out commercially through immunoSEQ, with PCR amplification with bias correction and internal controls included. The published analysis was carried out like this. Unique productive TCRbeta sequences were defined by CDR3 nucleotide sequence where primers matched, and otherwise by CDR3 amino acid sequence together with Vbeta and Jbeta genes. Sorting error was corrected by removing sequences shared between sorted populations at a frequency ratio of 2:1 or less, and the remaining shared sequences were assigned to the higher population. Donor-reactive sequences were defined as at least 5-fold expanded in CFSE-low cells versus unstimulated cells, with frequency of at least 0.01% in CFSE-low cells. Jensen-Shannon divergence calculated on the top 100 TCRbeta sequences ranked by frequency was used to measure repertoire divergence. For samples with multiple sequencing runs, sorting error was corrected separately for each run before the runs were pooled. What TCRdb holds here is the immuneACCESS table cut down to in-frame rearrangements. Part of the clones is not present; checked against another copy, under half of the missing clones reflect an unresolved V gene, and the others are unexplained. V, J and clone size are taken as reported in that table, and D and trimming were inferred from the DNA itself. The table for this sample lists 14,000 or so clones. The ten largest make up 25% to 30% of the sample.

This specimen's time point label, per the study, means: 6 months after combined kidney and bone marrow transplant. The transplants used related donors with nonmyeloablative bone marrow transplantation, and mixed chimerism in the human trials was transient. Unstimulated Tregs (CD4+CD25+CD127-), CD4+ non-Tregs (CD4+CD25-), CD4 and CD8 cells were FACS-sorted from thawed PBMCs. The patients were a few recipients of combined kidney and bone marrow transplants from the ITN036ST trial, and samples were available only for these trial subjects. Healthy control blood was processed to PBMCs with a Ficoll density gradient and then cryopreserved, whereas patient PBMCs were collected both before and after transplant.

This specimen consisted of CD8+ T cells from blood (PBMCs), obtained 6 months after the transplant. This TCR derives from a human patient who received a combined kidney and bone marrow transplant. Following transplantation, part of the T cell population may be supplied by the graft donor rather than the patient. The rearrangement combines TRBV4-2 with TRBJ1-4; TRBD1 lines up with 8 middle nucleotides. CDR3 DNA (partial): TGCGCCAGCAGCCAATGGACAGGGCTTAATGAAAAA. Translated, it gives CASSQWTGLNEK. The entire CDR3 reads CASSQWTGLNEKLFF.